Given below is one T cell receptor beta chain in context. This clonotype was seen more than once but under ten times. What this receptor recognizes is not known. Nothing much larger sits one base from this clone, and base qualities are not available. Ophthalmopathy patients had moderately to severely active disease, with a Clinical Activity Score of 3 or more, a NOSPECS grade of 4 or more, and a disease duration of less than 3 months. Exclusion was applied to patients with uncontrolled infections, other autoimmune diseases, pregnancy or lactation. Diagnoses relied on clinical symptoms, serum thyroxine and TRAb, thyroid ultrasound and orbital computed tomography. PBMCs were separated from roughly 9.3 ml of fresh peripheral blood using Ficoll-Paque density gradient centrifugation. Trizol reagent was used to extract total RNA, and RNA quality was then checked on an Agilent 2100 Bioanalyzer. The data were taken from a study of T cells in Graves' hyperthyroidism and ophthalmopathy (dated by TCRdb to between 2017 and 2020). At the level of the whole study: Peripheral blood was collected at initial diagnosis, before any treatment. A discovery cohort of about a hundred patients, roughly 40 with Graves' ophthalmopathy and over 55 with stable Graves' hyperthyroidism, was used to find distinguishing TCR V-J signatures. Prospective prediction of ophthalmopathy was tested in an independent validation cohort of 18 to 20 hyperthyroidism patients and approximately 17 patients who later progressed to ophthalmopathy. The 95 to 100 discovery patients were randomly divided into training and test sets at a 7:3 ratio. Thyroid tissue and blood T-cell repertoires from roughly six Graves' hyperthyroidism patients were also compared in the study. Following sampling, methimazole starting at 30 mg daily was given to hyperthyroidism patients, and high-dose intravenous methylprednisolone was given to ophthalmopathy patients. TCR Vbeta CDR3 sequencing of approximately 140 peripheral blood samples (approximately 44 ophthalmopathy, 70 to 85 hyperthyroidism and some 17 progressor patients) is reported in the paper.

TCR beta CDR3 regions were amplified from RNA transcripts. A first-round RT-PCR of the TCR CDR3 used the HTBI primer set with the Qiagen OneStep RT-PCR kit. Libraries were constructed in a second round of multiplex PCR, after which size selection and purification were performed. Libraries were sequenced paired-end with 100 bp reads on an Illumina HiSeq2000. The original methods were these. Raw data were processed with SOAPnuke, discarding reads with adapters, uncalled bases, mean Phred below 15, or no exact constant-primer or identifier match. COPE v1.2.5 was used to merge the high-quality paired reads, and each unique nucleotide sequence was defined as a clonotype. Clonotypes were aligned to IMGT TRBV, TRBD and TRBJ reference segments using MiTCR v1.1. Only V-J combinations with frequency above 0.0001, covering 99% to 99.2% of repertoires, were analysed. The TCS score was defined as the ratio of F50 (clonal expansion) to E x V (chaos), calculated using BLOSUM62-based TCRdist between CDR3 peptides within each V-J. Welch's t-statistics and random forest reduced 514 V-J features to 10 to 15, which were used in a naive Bayes classifier (R e1071). Starting from the raw public reads, TCRdb applied fastp trimming at Q25, assembled clones with MiXCR and retained in-frame beta chains. Every CDR3 protein is listed once, alongside the most common genes and DNA of its rows. TCRdb, not the original authors, processed these V and J calls. This sample lists about 640,000 distinct CDR3 sequences; under 25% were detected once. Jointly, the top ten make up approximately 30% of the sample.

Overall study results and their limits: Most expanded thyroid clonotypes (frequency above 0.001) were also found in blood, which suggests that blood repertoires may mirror thyroid immune responses. During validation, the model predicted progression to ophthalmopathy a median of around six months ahead of onset, with almost 71% sensitivity and less than 85% specificity. A model built on a 13 V-J signature distinguished ophthalmopathy from stable hyperthyroidism, reaching 85% to 90% sensitivity and about 81% specificity in cross-validation and 80%/75% in testing. No statistical method was used to set the sample size in advance, and investigators knew the group allocation.

The sequence was collected from a young man with Graves' ophthalmopathy. The source material was blood.

The DNA sequence reads TGTGCCAGCAGCTACGGATACAGCCGAGGCTACACCTTC. It codes for CASSYGYSRGYTF. The sequence joins TRBV6-1 to TRBJ1-2, with the D gene call left open. From its cysteine to its phenylalanine, the CDR3 spans 13 amino acids. This entry keeps only the CDR3 DNA: 39 bases, framed from base 1. V was cut back by 6 bases and J by 8 bases, leaving a gap of 16 bases between them. From a lookup of the germline V gene, CDR1 and CDR2 are MNHNS and SASEGT.